This TCR beta chain was sequenced in a study of chemoradiotherapy in HPV16-positive cancers (dated by TCRdb to the early 2020s). Notes on the research overall: Candidate HPV-specific T-cell clones and common TCR motifs were defined through functional T-cell assays on cells from a couple of HPV16-positive patients. The study asked whether T-cell immunity against the HPV oncoproteins E6 and E7 changes during chemoradiotherapy and whether it affects survival. Next, the candidate HPV-specific TCRs and motifs were followed in TCR repertoires from over 85 patients with HPV-related cancers. The investigation overall reported the following: In HPV16-positive patients, expansion of HPV-responsive T cells during chemoradiotherapy was found to be associated with improved recurrence-free survival. The survival association was reported for HPV16-positive patients, and the functional definition of HPV-specific T cells was derived from only a couple of HPV16-positive patients. Expansion of candidate HPV-specific clones and E7-related TCR motifs was observed in the tumor microenvironment during treatment, whereas no such expansion was observed for non-HPV-specific T cells.

The method behind the library was the immunoSEQ multiplex PCR assay. TCRdb took over this immuneACCESS table, retaining in-frame rearrangements with V and J assigned. Such tables are incomplete; in checked studies, under half of the missing clones stem from an unresolved V gene, and the remainder is unexplained. Here the sample has more than 9,000 clones; roughly 73% occur a single time. The ten largest clonotypes hold approximately 0.96% of the sample. Because repertoires were sampled repeatedly during chemoradiotherapy, clonal expansion in the tumor microenvironment could be followed. V loses 3 bases, J loses 8 bases, and the germline ends lie 11 bases apart. Including cysteine and phenylalanine, the CDR3 has 13 amino acids. The DNA shown is the 39-base CDR3, in frame from base 1. The germline V gene encodes CDR1 SGHDN and CDR2 FVKESK. Details on this clone: Its antigen target is currently unknown. No base-level quality is on record; no much larger clone is a single base apart.

This TCR was recovered from a human donor with HPV-associated anogenital cancer. The chain uses TRBV14 and TRBJ2-1; tentative D gene TRBD1, with 6 bases matching. Sampling took place from a patient who underwent chemoradiotherapy. The DNA is TGTGCCAGCAGCCAGAACAGGGTGCATGAGCAGTTCTTC. It translates to CASSQNRVHEQFF.